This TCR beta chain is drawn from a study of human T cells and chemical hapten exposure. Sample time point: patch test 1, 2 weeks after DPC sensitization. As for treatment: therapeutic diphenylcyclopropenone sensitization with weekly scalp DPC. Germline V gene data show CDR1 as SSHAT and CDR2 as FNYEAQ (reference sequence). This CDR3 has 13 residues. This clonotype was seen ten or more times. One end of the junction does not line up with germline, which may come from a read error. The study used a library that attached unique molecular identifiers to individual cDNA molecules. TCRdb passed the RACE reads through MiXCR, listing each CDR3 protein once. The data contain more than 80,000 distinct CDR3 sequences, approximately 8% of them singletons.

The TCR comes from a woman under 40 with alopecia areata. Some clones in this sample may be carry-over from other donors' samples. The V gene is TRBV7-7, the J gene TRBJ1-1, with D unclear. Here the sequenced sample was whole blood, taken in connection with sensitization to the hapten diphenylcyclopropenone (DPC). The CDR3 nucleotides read TGTGCTAGCAGCTATATGATGAACACTGAAGCTTTCTTT. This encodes CASSYMMNTEAFF.